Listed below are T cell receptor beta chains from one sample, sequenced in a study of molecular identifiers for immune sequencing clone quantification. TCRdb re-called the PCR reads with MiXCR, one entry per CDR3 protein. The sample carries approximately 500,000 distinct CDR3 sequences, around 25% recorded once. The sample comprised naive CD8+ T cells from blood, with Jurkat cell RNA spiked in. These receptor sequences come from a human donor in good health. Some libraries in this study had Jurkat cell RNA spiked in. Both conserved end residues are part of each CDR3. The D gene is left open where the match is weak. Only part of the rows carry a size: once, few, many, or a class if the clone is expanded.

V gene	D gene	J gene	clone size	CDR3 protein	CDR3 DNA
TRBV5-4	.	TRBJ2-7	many	CASSPSVAASSYEQYF	TGTGCCAGCAGCCCCTCAGTAGCGGCAAGCTCCTACGAGCAGTACTTC
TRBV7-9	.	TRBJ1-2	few	CASSYEARGYGYTF	TGTGCCAGCAGCTACGAGGCCCGGGGGTATGGCTACACCTTC
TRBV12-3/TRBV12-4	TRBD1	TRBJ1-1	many	CASSFAGGFEAFF	TGTGCCAGCAGTTTTGCAGGGGGCTTTGAAGCTTTCTTT
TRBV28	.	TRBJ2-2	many	CASSLWDGTNTGELFF	TGTGCCAGCAGTCTCTGGGACGGAACGAACACCGGGGAGCTGTTTTTT
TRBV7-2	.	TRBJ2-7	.	CASSPLKGSYEQYF	TGTGCCAGCAGCCCCCTCAAGGGCTCCTACGAGCAGTACTTC
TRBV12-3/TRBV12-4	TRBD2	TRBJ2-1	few	CASSFFLAGGHNEQFF	TGTGCCAGCAGTTTCTTCCTAGCGGGGGGCCACAATGAGCAGTTCTTC
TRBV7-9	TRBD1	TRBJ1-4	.	CASSSPEGHRGPATNGKLFF	TGTGCCAGCAGCTCCCCAGAGGGGCACAGGGGCCCTGCAACTAATGGAAAACTGTTTTTT
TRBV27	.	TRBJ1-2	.	CASSYTDNYGYTF	TGTGCCAGCAGTTACACGGACAACTATGGCTACACCTTC
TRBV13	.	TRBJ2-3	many	CASSLETTSTDTQYF	TGTGCCAGCAGCTTAGAAACTACCAGCACAGATACGCAGTATTTT
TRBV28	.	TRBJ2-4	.	CASNQQQTPTRGAKNIQYF	TGTGCCAGCAATCAACAACAGACACCAACGCGAGGGGCCAAAAACATTCAGTACTTC
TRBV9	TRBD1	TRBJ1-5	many	CASSATGRSDQPQHF	TGTGCCAGCAGCGCGACAGGGAGGTCGGATCAGCCCCAGCATTTT
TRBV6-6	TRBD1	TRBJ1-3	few	CASSTDRVVNTIYF	TGTGCCAGCAGTACGGACAGGGTAGTAAACACCATATATTTT
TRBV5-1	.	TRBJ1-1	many	CASSSPPSTEAFF	TGCGCCAGCAGCTCCCCCCCGAGCACTGAAGCTTTCTTT
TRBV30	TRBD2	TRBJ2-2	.	CAWSSLAGGLTGELFF	TGTGCCTGGAGTTCTCTAGCGGGAGGTCTCACCGGGGAGCTGTTTTTT
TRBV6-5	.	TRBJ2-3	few	CASSFGRVTDTQYF	TGTGCCAGCAGTTTTGGCAGGGTAACAGATACGCAGTATTTT
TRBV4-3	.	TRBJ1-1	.	CASSQDRGANTEAFF	TGCGCCAGCAGCCAAGATCGGGGGGCGAACACTGAAGCTTTCTTT
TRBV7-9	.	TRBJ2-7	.	CASSLFTGGQTYEQYF	TGTGCCAGCAGCTTATTTACAGGCGGGCAAACCTACGAGCAGTACTTC
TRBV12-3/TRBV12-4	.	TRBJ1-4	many	CASAITEDHEKLFF	TGTGCCAGCGCGATTACGGAGGACCACGAAAAACTGTTTTTT
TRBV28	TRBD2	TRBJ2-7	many	CASTPRREGSYEQYF	TGTGCCAGCACTCCCCGGCGGGAGGGGTCCTACGAGCAGTACTTC
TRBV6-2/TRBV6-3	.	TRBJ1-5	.	CASSYISGTNQPQHF	TGTGCCAGCAGTTACATCTCAGGGACTAATCAACCCCAGCATTTT
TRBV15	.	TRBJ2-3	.	CATSRDVGDTQYF	TGTGCCACCAGCAGAGATGTAGGGGATACGCAGTATTTT
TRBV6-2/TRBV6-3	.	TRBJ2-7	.	CASSDLRVYYEQYF	TGTGCCAGCAGTGACTTGAGGGTGTACTACGAGCAGTACTTC
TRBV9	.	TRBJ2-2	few	CASSVLSDTGELFF	TGTGCCAGCAGCGTACTCTCGGACACCGGGGAGCTGTTTTTT
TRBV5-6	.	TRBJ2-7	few	CASSLVGGRGPYEQYF	TGTGCCAGCAGCTTGGTGGGGGGGCGAGGACCCTACGAGCAGTACTTC
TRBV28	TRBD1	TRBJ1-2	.	CASSSPRGWGENYGYTF	TGTGCCAGCAGTTCACCCAGGGGGTGGGGTGAGAACTATGGCTACACCTTC
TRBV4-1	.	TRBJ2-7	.	CASSQDHALPYEQYF	TGCGCCAGCAGCCAAGATCACGCTTTACCCTACGAGCAGTACTTC
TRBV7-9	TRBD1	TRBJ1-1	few	CASSLETGGFNTEAFF	TGTGCCAGCAGCTTAGAGACAGGGGGCTTTAACACTGAAGCTTTCTTT
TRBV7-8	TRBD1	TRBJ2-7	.	CASSLFGQGEPEQYF	TGTGCCAGCAGCTTATTTGGACAGGGGGAACCGGAGCAGTACTTC
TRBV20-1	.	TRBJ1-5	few	CSARDWTEMGNQPQHF	TGCAGTGCTAGAGATTGGACGGAGATGGGGAATCAGCCCCAGCATTTT
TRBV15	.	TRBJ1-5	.	CATSRTGSQPQHF	TGTGCCACCAGCAGGACAGGTAGTCAGCCCCAGCATTTT
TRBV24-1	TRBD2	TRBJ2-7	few	CATSGWTSGTYEQYF	TGTGCCACCAGTGGGTGGACTAGCGGAACCTACGAGCAGTACTTC